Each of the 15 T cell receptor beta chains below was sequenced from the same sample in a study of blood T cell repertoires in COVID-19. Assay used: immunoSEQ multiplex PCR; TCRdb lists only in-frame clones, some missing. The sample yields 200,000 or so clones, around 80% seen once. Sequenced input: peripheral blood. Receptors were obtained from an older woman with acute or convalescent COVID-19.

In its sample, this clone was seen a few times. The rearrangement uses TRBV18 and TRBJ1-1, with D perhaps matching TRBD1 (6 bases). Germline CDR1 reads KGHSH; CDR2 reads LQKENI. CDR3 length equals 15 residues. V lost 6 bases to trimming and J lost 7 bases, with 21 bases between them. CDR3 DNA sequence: TGTGCCAGCTCCCCCCGCGCAGGGGATTTTATTGAAGCTTTCTTT. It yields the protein CASSPRAGDFIEAFF.

The CDR3: CASSIDWAGEYNEQFF. The CDR3 DNA follows: TGTGCCAGTAGTATAGATTGGGCGGGAGAGTACAATGAGCAGTTCTTC. The genes are TRBV19 and TRBJ2-1, with 7 bases identical to TRBD2. The CDR3 is 16 residues long. V lost 0 bases and J lost 4; bases outside the gene matches: 6. CDR1 LNHDA and CDR2 SQIVND come from the germline V gene (reference sequence).

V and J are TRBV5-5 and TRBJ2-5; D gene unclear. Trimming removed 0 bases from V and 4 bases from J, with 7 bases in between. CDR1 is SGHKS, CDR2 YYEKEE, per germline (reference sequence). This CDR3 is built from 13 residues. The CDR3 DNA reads TGTGCCAGCAGCTTGGCCTCCTCAGAGACCCAGTACTTC. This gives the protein CASSLASSETQYF.

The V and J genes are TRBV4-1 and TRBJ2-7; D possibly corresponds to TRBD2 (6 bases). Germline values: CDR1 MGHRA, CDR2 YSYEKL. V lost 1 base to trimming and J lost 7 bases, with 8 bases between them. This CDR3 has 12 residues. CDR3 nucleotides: TGCGCCAGCAGCCAAGTCGCGGGGGAGCAGTACTTC. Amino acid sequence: CASSQVAGEQYF.

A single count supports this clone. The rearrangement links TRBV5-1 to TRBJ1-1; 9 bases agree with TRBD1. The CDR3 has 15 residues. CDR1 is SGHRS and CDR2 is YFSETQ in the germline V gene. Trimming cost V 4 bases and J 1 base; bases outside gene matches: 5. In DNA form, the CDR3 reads TGCGCCAGCAGCCCCGGGGGACAGGGGAACACTGAAGCTTTCTTT. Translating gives CASSPGGQGNTEAFF.

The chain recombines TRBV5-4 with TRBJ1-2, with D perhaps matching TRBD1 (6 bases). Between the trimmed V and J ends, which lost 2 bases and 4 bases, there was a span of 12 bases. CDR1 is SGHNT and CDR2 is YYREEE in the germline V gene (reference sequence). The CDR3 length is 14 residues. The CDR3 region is CASSFQQGSYGYTF. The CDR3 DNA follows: TGTGCCAGCAGCTTTCAACAGGGCAGCTATGGCTACACCTTC.

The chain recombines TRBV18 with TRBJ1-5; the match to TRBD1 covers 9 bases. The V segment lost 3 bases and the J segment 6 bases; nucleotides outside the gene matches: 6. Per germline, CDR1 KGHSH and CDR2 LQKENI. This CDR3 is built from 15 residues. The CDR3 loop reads CASSPDGQGTQPQHF. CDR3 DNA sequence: TGTGCCAGCTCACCGGACGGACAGGGGACTCAGCCCCAGCATTTT. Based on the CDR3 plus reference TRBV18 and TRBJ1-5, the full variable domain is NAGVMQNPRHLVRRRGQEARLRCSPMKGHSHVYWYRQLPEEGLKFMVYLQKENIIDESGMPKERFSAEFPKEGPSILRIQQVVRGDSAAYFCASSPDGQGTQPQHFGDGTRLSIL.

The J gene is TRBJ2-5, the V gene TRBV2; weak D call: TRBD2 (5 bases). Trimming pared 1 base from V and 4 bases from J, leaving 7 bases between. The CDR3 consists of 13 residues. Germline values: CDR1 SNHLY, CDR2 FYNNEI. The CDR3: CASSEVGVETQYF. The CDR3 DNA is TGTGCCAGCAGTGAAGTCGGGGTAGAGACCCAGTACTTC.

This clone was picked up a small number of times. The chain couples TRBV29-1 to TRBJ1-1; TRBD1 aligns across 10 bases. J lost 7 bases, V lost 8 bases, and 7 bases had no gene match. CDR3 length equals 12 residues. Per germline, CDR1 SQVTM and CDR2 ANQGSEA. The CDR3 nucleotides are TGCAGCATGCGGACAGGGGGGGGTGAAGCTTTCTTT. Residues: CSMRTGGGEAFF.

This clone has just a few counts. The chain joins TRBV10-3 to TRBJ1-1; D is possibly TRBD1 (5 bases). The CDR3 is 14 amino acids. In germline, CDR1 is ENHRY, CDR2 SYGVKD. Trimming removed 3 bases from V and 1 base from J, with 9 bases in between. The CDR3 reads CAISDRTTNTEAFF. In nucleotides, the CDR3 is TGTGCCATCAGTGATAGGACAACGAACACTGAAGCTTTCTTT.

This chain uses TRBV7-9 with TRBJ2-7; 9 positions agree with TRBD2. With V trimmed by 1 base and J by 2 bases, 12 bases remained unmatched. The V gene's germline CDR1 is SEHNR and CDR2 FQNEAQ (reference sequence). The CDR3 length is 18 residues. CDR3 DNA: TGTGCCAGCAGCTTAGTGGCCCACCTAGCGGGAAAAGCCTACGAGCAGTACTTC. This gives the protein CASSLVAHLAGKAYEQYF.

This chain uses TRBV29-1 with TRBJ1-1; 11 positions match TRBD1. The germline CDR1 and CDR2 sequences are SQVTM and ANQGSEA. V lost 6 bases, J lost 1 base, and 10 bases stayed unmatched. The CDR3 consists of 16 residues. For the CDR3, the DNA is TGCAGCGTCCCCAGGGACAGGGGGGCAACGAACACTGAAGCTTTCTTT. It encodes CSVPRDRGATNTEAFF.

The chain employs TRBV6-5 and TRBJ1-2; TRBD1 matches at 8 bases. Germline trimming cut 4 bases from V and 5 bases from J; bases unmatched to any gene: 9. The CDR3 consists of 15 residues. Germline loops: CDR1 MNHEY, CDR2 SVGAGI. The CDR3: CASSSHGQGLYGYTF. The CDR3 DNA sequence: TGTGCCAGCAGTTCGCACGGACAGGGACTTTATGGCTACACCTTC.

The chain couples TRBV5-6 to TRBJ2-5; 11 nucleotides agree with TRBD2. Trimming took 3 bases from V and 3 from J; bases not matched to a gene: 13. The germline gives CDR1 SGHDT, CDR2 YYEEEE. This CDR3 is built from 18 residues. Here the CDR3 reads CASSSPGLAVLGEETQYF. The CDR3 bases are TGTGCCAGCAGCTCCCCGGGACTAGCGGTCCTTGGTGAAGAGACCCAGTACTTC.

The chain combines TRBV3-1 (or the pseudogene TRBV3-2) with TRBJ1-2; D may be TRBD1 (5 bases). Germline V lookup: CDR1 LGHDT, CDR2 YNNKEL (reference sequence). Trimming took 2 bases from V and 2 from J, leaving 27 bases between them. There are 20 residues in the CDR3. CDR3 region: CASSQFISPPTSQANYGYTF. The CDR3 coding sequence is TGTGCCAGCAGCCAATTTATCTCCCCCCCAACGTCACAGGCCAACTATGGCTACACCTTC.